Below, 2 T cell receptor beta chains from the same sample are listed, as sequenced in a study of vaccination effects on CD4 cells after COVID-19. Using immunoSEQ multiplex PCR, the repertoire was profiled, and TCRdb retains in-frame clones only, with some absent. Here the sample spans more than 20,000 clones, about 65% being singletons. The antigens of these receptors remain unknown. Antigen-specific CD4+ T cells expanded by the ViraFEST assay with viral peptide pools were then sequenced. It was after 10 days of culture that CD4+ T cells were isolated. Vaccine recipients had no previous SARS-CoV-2 infection; their nucleocapsid antibodies were negative. The sequencing used CD4+ T cells from PBMCs cultured with HCoV-NL63 spike peptides, collected before COVID-19 vaccination. The receptors shown here come from a human donor who received a COVID-19 vaccine.

The chain recombines TRBV6-1 with TRBJ1-3; D not certain. The V gene lost 2 bases and the J gene lost 5 bases, with 16 bases spanning the gap. Per the germline V gene, CDR1 is MNHNS and CDR2 is SASEGT. This CDR3 has 16 amino acids. The CDR3 DNA is TGTGCCAGCAGTGAACCGTGGCAGGATAAAAGAAACACCATATATTTT. Translating gives CASSEPWQDKRNTIYF.

The V gene is TRBV7-9, the J gene TRBJ2-3, with TRBD1 identical over 7 bases. The trim removed 5 bases at V and 2 bases at J, leaving 7 bases unmatched. The germline gives CDR1 SEHNR, CDR2 FQNEAQ (reference sequence). The CDR3 totals 15 residues. The CDR3: CASSPPGTATDTQYF. DNA of the CDR3: TGTGCCAGCAGCCCTCCCGGGACAGCCACAGATACGCAGTATTTT. The variable domain in full, with the rest retrieved from reference TRBV7-9 and TRBJ2-3, is DTGVSQNPRHKITKRGQNVTFRCDPISEHNRLYWYRQTLGQGPEFLTYFQNEAQLEKSRLLSDRFSAERPKGSFSTLEIQRTEQGDSAMYLCASSPPGTATDTQYFGPGTRLTVL.